This T cell receptor beta chain was sequenced for a study of blood T cell repertoires in COVID-19. Germline V gives CDR1 SGHVS, CDR2 FQNEAQ. Trimming left V 2 bases short and J 6 bases short, with 16 bases between. The CDR3 has 15 amino acids. Sequencing used immunoSEQ multiplex PCR; TCRdb keeps in-frame clones, though not all of them. The sample contains 110,000 to 150,000 clones, over 70% of which appear only once. This TCR came from a man between 45 and 60 years old with active or convalescent COVID-19. Sequencing was performed on peripheral blood. The rearrangement links TRBV7-8 to TRBJ1-1; D unresolved. DNA of the CDR3: TGTGCCAGCAGCTTAAGAGCGGAGGAGGTCGCTGAAGCTTTCTTT. This sequence encodes CASSLRAEEVAEAFF.